The T cell receptor beta chain described here comes from a study of shared clonotypes between healthy human individuals. Overall study results and limits: Researchers sampled only blood; tissue repertoires likely differ. Donor scarcity curtailed the genetic and exposure-history diversity represented herein. Among donors, sharing of clonotypes was expected to be affected by sequencing depth.

Regarding this clone: As yet, its antigen is unknown.

This CDR3 is 15 amino acids long. V shed 6 bases, J shed 4 bases, and the junction held 1 base outside the gene matches. CDR1 MRHNA and CDR2 SNTAGT come from the germline V gene. Study donors comprised healthy, HIV-negative adults devoid of recent acute infection or vaccination. Measured with immunoSEQ multiplex PCR; TCRdb has only the in-frame clones, and not every one. The sample holds under 600,000 clones, around 76% seen once. The sequence was collected from a woman aged 40 to 50 in good health. Some clones in this sample may be carry-over from other donors' samples. The chain joins TRBV6-4 to TRBJ2-2; the match to TRBD2 covers 14 bases. Material: PBMCs. CDR3 loop: CASRGTSGGTGELFF. As DNA, the CDR3 is TGTGCCAGCAGGGGGACTAGCGGGGGCACCGGGGAGCTGTTTTTT.